The 4 T cell receptor beta chains in this list originate from one sample, sequenced in a study of blood T cells in healthy people across ages. Combining a sample-barcoded 5' primer with a J-beta primer mix, a second PCR ran for roughly 6 to 12 cycles. MiXCR, run by TCRdb on the 5' RACE reads, gives a single entry per CDR3 protein. The table records 870,000 or so distinct CDR3 sequences, less than 35% of them present only once. The sequenced sample consisted of blood. Source of these receptors: an elderly woman in good health.

This rearrangement joins TRBV6-5 to TRBJ1-5, with 7 bases aligning to TRBD1. Germline CDR1 and CDR2: MNHEY and SVGAGI. CDR3 length: 13 residues. Trimming at V came to 6 bases and at J to 7 bases, leaving 6 bases not matched to a gene. The CDR3 protein is CASSSGGWQPQHF. In DNA, the CDR3 is TGTGCCAGCAGCTCAGGGGGTTGGCAGCCCCAGCATTTT.

About this clonotype: A much larger clone lies one base from this, so it may be a read error. Because the CDR3 is missing its conserved closing phenylalanine or tryptophan, this is likely a read error. The chain couples TRBV20-1 to TRBJ2-4; TRBD2 aligns across 8 bases. This CDR3 spans 16 amino acids. With 0 bases clipped from V and 3 bases from J, the junction kept 7 bases outside the gene matches. Germline CDR1 DFQATT, CDR2 SNEGSKA (reference sequence). The CDR3 sequence: CSAREGRGVIKNIQYC. The DNA of the CDR3 is TGCAGTGCTAGAGAAGGGCGGGGGGTTATCAAAAACATTCAGTACTGC.

This clonotype showed up many times. The CDR3 DNA sequence: TGCAGTGCTAGAGAGAGGACTAGCGTCACAGATACGCAGTATTTT. This translates into CSARERTSVTDTQYF. This chain joins TRBV20-1 and TRBJ2-3; 9 bases are shared with TRBD2. Germline V gives CDR1 DFQATT, CDR2 SNEGSKA (reference sequence). This CDR3 is built from 15 residues. Trimming cost V 0 bases and J 2 bases; bases outside gene matches: 3.

The chain employs TRBV5-1 and TRBJ2-1; 7 bases agree with TRBD2. The V gene's germline CDR1 is SGHRS and CDR2 YFSETQ. This CDR3 region has 14 residues. Germline trimming cut 0 bases from V and 3 bases from J; bases unmatched to any gene: 0. CDR3 region: CASSLERGYNEQFF. The DNA of the CDR3 is TGCGCCAGCAGCTTGGAGCGGGGCTACAATGAGCAGTTCTTC.